Below are 25 T cell receptor beta chains sequenced from a single sample in a study of T cells after yellow fever vaccination. TCRdb used MiXCR to reprocess the 5' RACE reads, holding one entry per CDR3 protein. This table holds about 160,000 distinct CDR3 sequences, approximately 6.8% found once. The material sequenced was CD4+ T cells sorted from PBMCs, taken about 5 days after the first yellow fever vaccination. These receptors were obtained from a man aged 18-30 years who received the YFV17D yellow fever vaccine.

This clonotype was seen repeatedly, ten times or more. The rearrangement links TRBV12-3 or TRBV12-4 to TRBJ1-2; 7 nucleotides line up with TRBD1. This CDR3 is built from 12 residues. The ends lost 4 bases at V and 4 bases at J; junction bases unmatched: 0. The CDR3 bases are TGTGCCAGCAGTTGGGACAGCTATGGCTACACCTTC. Its protein is CASSWDSYGYTF.

This clonotype has ten or more counts. V usage is TRBV29-1 and J usage is TRBJ2-5; TRBD2 is a possible D gene (6 bases). Germline V gives CDR1 SQVTM, CDR2 ANQGSEA. The CDR3 covers 14 residues. Between the trimmed V and J ends, which lost 1 base and 5 bases, there was a span of 14 bases. The CDR3, as DNA: TGCAGCGTTGAAGCCCGGGGCGGAGGGGAGACCCAGTACTTC. This translates into CSVEARGGGETQYF.

The chain employs TRBV11-2 and TRBJ2-3, with 8 bases lining up with TRBD2. The CDR3 runs to 18 residues. CDR1 is SGHAT, CDR2 FQNNGV, per germline. V lost 1 base to trimming and J lost 1 base; unmatched junction nucleotides: 10. The CDR3 nucleotides are TGTGCCAGCAGCTTAGTCGTCGGGGGGGCCACCGGCACAGATACGCAGTATTTT. It codes for CASSLVVGGATGTDTQYF. Looking up the rest from reference TRBV11-2 and TRBJ2-3 gives the full variable domain: EAGVAQSPRYKIIEKRQSVAFWCNPISGHATLYWYQQILGQGPKLLIQFQNNGVVDDSQLPKDRFSAERLKGVDSTLKIQPAKLEDSAVYLCASSLVVGGATGTDTQYFGPGTRLTVL.

In its sample, this clonotype was seen many times. The V and J genes are TRBV20-1 and TRBJ1-5; tentatively, D is TRBD1 (5 bases). The germline V gene encodes CDR1 DFQATT and CDR2 SNEGSKA (reference sequence). The CDR3 consists of 16 residues. V was shortened by 2 bases and J by 0 bases, with 14 bases between the two germline ends. CDR3 in DNA: TGCAGTGCTAGATCGGCAGGGATCCGTAGCAATCAGCCCCAGCATTTT. The encoded protein is CSARSAGIRSNQPQHF.

This chain joins TRBV30 and TRBJ1-2; D is unresolved. The V end was cut by 0 bases, the J end by 2 bases, with 7 bases between. Germline V gives CDR1 GTSNPN, CDR2 SVGIG (reference sequence). The CDR3 is 13 amino acids. The CDR3 DNA is TGTGCCTGGAGTGTACTACTAAACTATGGCTACACCTTC. Translating gives CAWSVLLNYGYTF.

This clonotype was seen ten or more times. The V call is TRBV5-1, the J call TRBJ2-1; no definite D call. V was cut by 4 bases and J by 7 bases, with 9 bases left in between. There are 12 residues in the CDR3. The germline V gene encodes CDR1 SGHRS and CDR2 YFSETQ. CDR3 protein: CASSPNLNEQFF. The CDR3 DNA sequence: TGCGCCAGCAGCCCTAATCTTAATGAGCAGTTCTTC.

Ten or more counts support this clonotype. The chain is built from TRBV5-1 and TRBJ2-2, with a weak D call TRBD1 (5 bases). V lost 5 bases and J 3 bases, leaving 11 bases between the germline ends. Per the germline V gene, CDR1 is SGHRS and CDR2 is YFSETQ. The CDR3 runs to 14 residues. CDR3 coding DNA: TGCGCCAGCAGTTACAGGAGACACACCGGGGAGCTGTTTTTT. This codes for CASSYRRHTGELFF.

This clonotype showed up just a few times. The rearrangement joins TRBV18 to TRBJ1-6, with D tentatively TRBD1 (5 bases). Germline V gene lookup returns CDR1 KGHSH and CDR2 LQKENI. V gave up 6 bases and J gave up 0 bases, with 15 bases separating them. The CDR3 loop spans 17 amino acids. The CDR3: CASSRSGTGSYNSPLHF. Written as DNA, the CDR3 is TGTGCCAGCTCGCGATCCGGGACGGGCTCCTATAATTCACCCCTCCACTTT.

This clonotype has more than one count but fewer than ten. The chain employs TRBV7-2 and TRBJ1-3; TRBD1 is a possible D gene (5 bases). The CDR3 consists of 16 residues. The germline CDR1 and CDR2 sequences are SGHTA and FQGNSA. Trimming pared 5 bases from V and 0 bases from J, leaving 14 bases between. CDR3 DNA sequence: TGTGCCAGCAGCGGAAGACAGCGATACTCTGGAAACACCATATATTTT. Encoded protein: CASSGRQRYSGNTIYF.

This clonotype has just a few counts. The chain joins TRBV7-8 to TRBJ1-5; 10 bases line up with TRBD1. Germline CDR1 is SGHVS and CDR2 is FQNEAQ. V trimming: 5 bases; J trimming: 6 bases; junction bases outside the gene matches: 4. This CDR3 has 14 residues. CDR3 nucleotide sequence: TGTGCCAGCAGCCCCGACAGGGGGCTTCAGCCCCAGCATTTT. Amino acids: CASSPDRGLQPQHF.

This clonotype appeared a few times. This rearrangement joins TRBV9 to TRBJ1-4; 7 positions match TRBD1. Trimming removed 3 bases from V and 6 bases from J; junction bases left unmatched: 5. The CDR3 extends over 14 amino acids. Germline CDR1 reads SGDLS; CDR2 reads YYNGEE. CDR3 coding DNA: TGTGCCAGCAGCGATACAGGGGTGGATGAAAAACTGTTTTTT. Protein: CASSDTGVDEKLFF.

This clonotype showed up many times. The rearrangement uses TRBV20-1 and TRBJ1-4, with a weak D call TRBD1 (6 bases). V lost 6 bases and J 6 bases, leaving 20 bases between the germline ends. CDR1 is DFQATT, CDR2 SNEGSKA, per germline (reference sequence). This CDR3 has 15 residues. CDR3 sequence: CSAPAGGGVDEKLFF. The DNA of the CDR3 is TGCAGTGCCCCAGCCGGGGGCGGCGTAGATGAAAAACTGTTTTTT.

In this sample, this clonotype turned up many times. The chain joins TRBV20-1 to TRBJ1-2, with 8 bases lining up with TRBD1. This CDR3 has 13 residues. Germline assignment: CDR1 DFQATT and CDR2 SNEGSKA (reference sequence). Trimming cost V 6 bases and J 5 bases; bases outside gene matches: 8. CDR3 protein: CSARTGIGYGYTF. CDR3 DNA sequence: TGCAGTGCGAGGACAGGGATAGGGTATGGCTACACCTTC.

Ten or more counts support this clonotype. The rearrangement links TRBV12-3 or TRBV12-4 to TRBJ2-7; D could derive from TRBD1 or TRBD2 (5 bases each). The CDR3 is 15 residues long. Trimming cost V 2 bases and J 5 bases, with 16 bases left between them. CDR3 sequence reads: CASSLRVQGVNEQYF. The DNA of the CDR3 is TGTGCCAGCAGTTTAAGGGTTCAGGGAGTCAACGAGCAGTACTTC.

This clonotype was seen ten or more times. The genes are TRBV9 and TRBJ1-2, with D possibly being TRBD1 (5 bases). Per germline, CDR1 SGDLS and CDR2 YYNGEE. V lost 4 bases and J lost 0, with 13 bases in between. The CDR3 sequence is 15 residues long. The CDR3 protein is CASSPGTDANYGYTF. CDR3 nucleotides: TGTGCCAGCAGCCCTGGGACTGATGCTAACTATGGCTACACCTTC.

This clonotype was seen at least ten times. The V and J genes are TRBV7-2 and TRBJ1-4; TRBD1 might be the D (5 bases). The CDR3 runs 19 residues. Trimming stripped 2 bases from V and 5 bases from J, with 24 bases between. Germline CDR1 SGHTA, CDR2 FQGNSA. In nucleotides, the CDR3 is TGTGCCAGCAGCTTAAGGAAGGGGCAATTAGACGGATCAAATGAAAAACTGTTTTTT. This sequence encodes CASSLRKGQLDGSNEKLFF.

This clonotype was counted at least ten times. V is TRBV5-5 and J is TRBJ2-1; D is uncertain. The CDR3 is made up of 14 amino acids. Trimming removed 1 base at V and 8 bases at J, with 13 bases between. Germline CDR1 SGHKS, CDR2 YYEKEE (reference sequence). CDR3 DNA: TGTGCCAGCAGCTTGCTCTCGGTAACCGATGAGCAGTTCTTC. Amino acid sequence: CASSLLSVTDEQFF.

V and J are TRBV11-1 and TRBJ2-1; D may correspond to TRBD1 or TRBD2 (6 bases each). Per the germline V gene, CDR1 is SGHAT and CDR2 is FQDESV (reference sequence). Trimming shortened V by 3 bases and J by 1 base, and 19 bases separated the two germline ends. CDR3 length: 18 residues. The CDR3, as DNA: TGTGCCAGCAGCTTGAACAGGGAATCGGGACTTTCCTACAATGAGCAGTTCTTC. Translation: CASSLNRESGLSYNEQFF.

V usage is TRBV7-2 and J usage is TRBJ2-5; a possible D gene is TRBD1 (7 bases). Germline CDR1 is SGHTA and CDR2 is FQGNSA. The V end was cut by 1 base, the J end by 5 bases, with 14 bases between. The CDR3 length is 15 residues. CDR3 sequence (DNA): TGTGCCAGCAGCTTAGGGGGACCAGGGGGGGAGACCCAGTACTTC. Its translation is CASSLGGPGGETQYF.

This clonotype was detected ten times or more. The chain has TRBV6-2 or TRBV6-3 and TRBJ2-3, with 9 nucleotides matching TRBD2. CDR1 is MNHEY, CDR2 SVGEGT, per germline. Unmatched junction bases numbered 6, after V lost 4 bases and J lost 10 bases. The CDR3 extends over 13 amino acids. The CDR3 DNA follows: TGTGCCAGCAGTTTGCCGGGACTAGCACCGCAGTATTTT. Translated, it gives CASSLPGLAPQYF.

This clonotype showed up many times. The chain has TRBV4-1 and TRBJ2-3; 11 bases line up with TRBD2. V shed 0 bases, J shed 6 bases, and the junction held 5 bases outside the gene matches. The germline gives CDR1 MGHRA, CDR2 YSYEKL. The CDR3 runs 16 residues. DNA of the CDR3: TGCGCCAGCAGCCAAGATAGCGGGGGGGCCTGGGATACGCAGTATTTT. Protein sequence: CASSQDSGGAWDTQYF.

The table lists this clonotype with many counts. The V and J genes are TRBV6-1 and TRBJ2-5, with a weak D call TRBD1 (6 bases). Germline CDR1 and CDR2: MNHNS and SASEGT. The CDR3 spans 14 residues. The V gene lost 5 bases and the J gene lost 4 bases, with 14 bases spanning the gap. CDR3 nucleotides: TGTGCCAGCAGTCGAACAGGGCTAAGAGAGACCCAGTACTTC. Amino acid sequence: CASSRTGLRETQYF.

In this sample, this clonotype turned up many times. J is TRBJ1-1 and V is TRBV9; TRBD1 might be the D (6 bases). Germline V gene sequence: CDR1 SGDLS, CDR2 YYNGEE. This CDR3 contains 15 residues. Trimming took 4 bases from V and 4 from J, leaving 17 bases between them. CDR3 nucleotides: TGTGCCAGCAGCCCTCTAGTAGTGGGGGCCACTGAAGCTTTCTTT. Translation gives CASSPLVVGATEAFF.

The table lists this clonotype with many counts. This rearrangement joins TRBV4-3 to TRBJ2-3, with TRBD2 identical over 11 bases. V was clipped by 1 base and J by 14 bases; unmatched bases: 5. CDR3 length: 13 amino acids. Per the germline V gene, CDR1 is LGHNA and CDR2 is YSLEER. Here the CDR3 DNA reads TGCGCCAGCAGCCAAGGACTAGCGGGGAATCGGTATTTT. Its protein product is CASSQGLAGNRYF.

This clonotype was seen only a few times. The chain carries TRBV7-2 and TRBJ2-3; D is uncertain. The CDR3 runs 13 residues. Trimming took off 5 bases at V and 1 base at J, with 7 bases between the two ends. CDR1 and CDR2 from the germline V gene are SGHTA and FQGNSA. The CDR3 bases are TGTGCCAGCAGCCCAAGCGGCACAGATACGCAGTATTTT. As protein: CASSPSGTDTQYF.